The present entry profiles one T cell receptor (beta chain) with its context. No antigen is known for it. The germline V gene has CDR1 SGHRS and CDR2 YFSETQ. The CDR3 extends over 15 amino acids. The ends lost 1 base at V and 3 bases at J; junction bases unmatched: 4. This sample was included in a study of cytomegalovirus exposure and HLA in healthy donors. Findings of the study overall: Follow-up analysis later connected one missense variant in DCLRE1C with trimming of TCR beta V- and J-genes. Rarity marked most TCR sequences, yet some public TCRs occurred in many donors.

In the PCR, 60 Vbeta and 13 Jbeta primers were used. Profiling relied on immunoSEQ multiplex PCR, and the TCRdb table lists in-frame clones only, not all of them. The sample comprises approximately 180,000 clones, roughly 85% of which are singletons, and 1.7% rests with the top ten. This receptor was obtained from a woman aged 18 to 35 in good health and CMV-seronegative. The chain employs TRBV5-1 and TRBJ1-5; 7 nucleotides line up with TRBD1. The sequenced sample consisted of PBMCs. The CDR3 sequence is CASSLTGVYNQPQHF. The CDR3 coding sequence is TGCGCCAGCAGCTTGACAGGGGTTTACAATCAGCCCCAGCATTTT. The full variable domain, its missing parts supplied by reference TRBV5-1 and TRBJ1-5, is KAGVTQTPRYLIKTRGQQVTLSCSPISGHRSVSWYQQTPGQGLQFLFEYFSETQRNKGNFPGRFSGRQFSNSRSEMNVSTLELGDSALYLCASSLTGVYNQPQHFGDGTRLSIL.